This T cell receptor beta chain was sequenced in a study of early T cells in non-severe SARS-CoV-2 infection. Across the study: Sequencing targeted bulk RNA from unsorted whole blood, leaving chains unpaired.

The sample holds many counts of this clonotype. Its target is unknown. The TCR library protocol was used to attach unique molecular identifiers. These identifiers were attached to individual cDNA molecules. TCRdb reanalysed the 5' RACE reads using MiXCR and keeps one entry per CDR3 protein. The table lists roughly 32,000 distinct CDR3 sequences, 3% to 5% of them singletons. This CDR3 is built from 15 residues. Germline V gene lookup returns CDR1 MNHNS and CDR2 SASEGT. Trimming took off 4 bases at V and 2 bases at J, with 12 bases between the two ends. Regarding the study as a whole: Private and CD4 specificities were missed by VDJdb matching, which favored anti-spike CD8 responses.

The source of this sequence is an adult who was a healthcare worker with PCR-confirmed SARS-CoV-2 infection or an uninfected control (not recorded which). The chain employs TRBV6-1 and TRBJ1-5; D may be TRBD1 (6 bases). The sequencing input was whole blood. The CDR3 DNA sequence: TGTGCCAGCAGTGGAGGGGGGGTTGGCAATCAGCCCCAGCATTTT. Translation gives CASSGGGVGNQPQHF.